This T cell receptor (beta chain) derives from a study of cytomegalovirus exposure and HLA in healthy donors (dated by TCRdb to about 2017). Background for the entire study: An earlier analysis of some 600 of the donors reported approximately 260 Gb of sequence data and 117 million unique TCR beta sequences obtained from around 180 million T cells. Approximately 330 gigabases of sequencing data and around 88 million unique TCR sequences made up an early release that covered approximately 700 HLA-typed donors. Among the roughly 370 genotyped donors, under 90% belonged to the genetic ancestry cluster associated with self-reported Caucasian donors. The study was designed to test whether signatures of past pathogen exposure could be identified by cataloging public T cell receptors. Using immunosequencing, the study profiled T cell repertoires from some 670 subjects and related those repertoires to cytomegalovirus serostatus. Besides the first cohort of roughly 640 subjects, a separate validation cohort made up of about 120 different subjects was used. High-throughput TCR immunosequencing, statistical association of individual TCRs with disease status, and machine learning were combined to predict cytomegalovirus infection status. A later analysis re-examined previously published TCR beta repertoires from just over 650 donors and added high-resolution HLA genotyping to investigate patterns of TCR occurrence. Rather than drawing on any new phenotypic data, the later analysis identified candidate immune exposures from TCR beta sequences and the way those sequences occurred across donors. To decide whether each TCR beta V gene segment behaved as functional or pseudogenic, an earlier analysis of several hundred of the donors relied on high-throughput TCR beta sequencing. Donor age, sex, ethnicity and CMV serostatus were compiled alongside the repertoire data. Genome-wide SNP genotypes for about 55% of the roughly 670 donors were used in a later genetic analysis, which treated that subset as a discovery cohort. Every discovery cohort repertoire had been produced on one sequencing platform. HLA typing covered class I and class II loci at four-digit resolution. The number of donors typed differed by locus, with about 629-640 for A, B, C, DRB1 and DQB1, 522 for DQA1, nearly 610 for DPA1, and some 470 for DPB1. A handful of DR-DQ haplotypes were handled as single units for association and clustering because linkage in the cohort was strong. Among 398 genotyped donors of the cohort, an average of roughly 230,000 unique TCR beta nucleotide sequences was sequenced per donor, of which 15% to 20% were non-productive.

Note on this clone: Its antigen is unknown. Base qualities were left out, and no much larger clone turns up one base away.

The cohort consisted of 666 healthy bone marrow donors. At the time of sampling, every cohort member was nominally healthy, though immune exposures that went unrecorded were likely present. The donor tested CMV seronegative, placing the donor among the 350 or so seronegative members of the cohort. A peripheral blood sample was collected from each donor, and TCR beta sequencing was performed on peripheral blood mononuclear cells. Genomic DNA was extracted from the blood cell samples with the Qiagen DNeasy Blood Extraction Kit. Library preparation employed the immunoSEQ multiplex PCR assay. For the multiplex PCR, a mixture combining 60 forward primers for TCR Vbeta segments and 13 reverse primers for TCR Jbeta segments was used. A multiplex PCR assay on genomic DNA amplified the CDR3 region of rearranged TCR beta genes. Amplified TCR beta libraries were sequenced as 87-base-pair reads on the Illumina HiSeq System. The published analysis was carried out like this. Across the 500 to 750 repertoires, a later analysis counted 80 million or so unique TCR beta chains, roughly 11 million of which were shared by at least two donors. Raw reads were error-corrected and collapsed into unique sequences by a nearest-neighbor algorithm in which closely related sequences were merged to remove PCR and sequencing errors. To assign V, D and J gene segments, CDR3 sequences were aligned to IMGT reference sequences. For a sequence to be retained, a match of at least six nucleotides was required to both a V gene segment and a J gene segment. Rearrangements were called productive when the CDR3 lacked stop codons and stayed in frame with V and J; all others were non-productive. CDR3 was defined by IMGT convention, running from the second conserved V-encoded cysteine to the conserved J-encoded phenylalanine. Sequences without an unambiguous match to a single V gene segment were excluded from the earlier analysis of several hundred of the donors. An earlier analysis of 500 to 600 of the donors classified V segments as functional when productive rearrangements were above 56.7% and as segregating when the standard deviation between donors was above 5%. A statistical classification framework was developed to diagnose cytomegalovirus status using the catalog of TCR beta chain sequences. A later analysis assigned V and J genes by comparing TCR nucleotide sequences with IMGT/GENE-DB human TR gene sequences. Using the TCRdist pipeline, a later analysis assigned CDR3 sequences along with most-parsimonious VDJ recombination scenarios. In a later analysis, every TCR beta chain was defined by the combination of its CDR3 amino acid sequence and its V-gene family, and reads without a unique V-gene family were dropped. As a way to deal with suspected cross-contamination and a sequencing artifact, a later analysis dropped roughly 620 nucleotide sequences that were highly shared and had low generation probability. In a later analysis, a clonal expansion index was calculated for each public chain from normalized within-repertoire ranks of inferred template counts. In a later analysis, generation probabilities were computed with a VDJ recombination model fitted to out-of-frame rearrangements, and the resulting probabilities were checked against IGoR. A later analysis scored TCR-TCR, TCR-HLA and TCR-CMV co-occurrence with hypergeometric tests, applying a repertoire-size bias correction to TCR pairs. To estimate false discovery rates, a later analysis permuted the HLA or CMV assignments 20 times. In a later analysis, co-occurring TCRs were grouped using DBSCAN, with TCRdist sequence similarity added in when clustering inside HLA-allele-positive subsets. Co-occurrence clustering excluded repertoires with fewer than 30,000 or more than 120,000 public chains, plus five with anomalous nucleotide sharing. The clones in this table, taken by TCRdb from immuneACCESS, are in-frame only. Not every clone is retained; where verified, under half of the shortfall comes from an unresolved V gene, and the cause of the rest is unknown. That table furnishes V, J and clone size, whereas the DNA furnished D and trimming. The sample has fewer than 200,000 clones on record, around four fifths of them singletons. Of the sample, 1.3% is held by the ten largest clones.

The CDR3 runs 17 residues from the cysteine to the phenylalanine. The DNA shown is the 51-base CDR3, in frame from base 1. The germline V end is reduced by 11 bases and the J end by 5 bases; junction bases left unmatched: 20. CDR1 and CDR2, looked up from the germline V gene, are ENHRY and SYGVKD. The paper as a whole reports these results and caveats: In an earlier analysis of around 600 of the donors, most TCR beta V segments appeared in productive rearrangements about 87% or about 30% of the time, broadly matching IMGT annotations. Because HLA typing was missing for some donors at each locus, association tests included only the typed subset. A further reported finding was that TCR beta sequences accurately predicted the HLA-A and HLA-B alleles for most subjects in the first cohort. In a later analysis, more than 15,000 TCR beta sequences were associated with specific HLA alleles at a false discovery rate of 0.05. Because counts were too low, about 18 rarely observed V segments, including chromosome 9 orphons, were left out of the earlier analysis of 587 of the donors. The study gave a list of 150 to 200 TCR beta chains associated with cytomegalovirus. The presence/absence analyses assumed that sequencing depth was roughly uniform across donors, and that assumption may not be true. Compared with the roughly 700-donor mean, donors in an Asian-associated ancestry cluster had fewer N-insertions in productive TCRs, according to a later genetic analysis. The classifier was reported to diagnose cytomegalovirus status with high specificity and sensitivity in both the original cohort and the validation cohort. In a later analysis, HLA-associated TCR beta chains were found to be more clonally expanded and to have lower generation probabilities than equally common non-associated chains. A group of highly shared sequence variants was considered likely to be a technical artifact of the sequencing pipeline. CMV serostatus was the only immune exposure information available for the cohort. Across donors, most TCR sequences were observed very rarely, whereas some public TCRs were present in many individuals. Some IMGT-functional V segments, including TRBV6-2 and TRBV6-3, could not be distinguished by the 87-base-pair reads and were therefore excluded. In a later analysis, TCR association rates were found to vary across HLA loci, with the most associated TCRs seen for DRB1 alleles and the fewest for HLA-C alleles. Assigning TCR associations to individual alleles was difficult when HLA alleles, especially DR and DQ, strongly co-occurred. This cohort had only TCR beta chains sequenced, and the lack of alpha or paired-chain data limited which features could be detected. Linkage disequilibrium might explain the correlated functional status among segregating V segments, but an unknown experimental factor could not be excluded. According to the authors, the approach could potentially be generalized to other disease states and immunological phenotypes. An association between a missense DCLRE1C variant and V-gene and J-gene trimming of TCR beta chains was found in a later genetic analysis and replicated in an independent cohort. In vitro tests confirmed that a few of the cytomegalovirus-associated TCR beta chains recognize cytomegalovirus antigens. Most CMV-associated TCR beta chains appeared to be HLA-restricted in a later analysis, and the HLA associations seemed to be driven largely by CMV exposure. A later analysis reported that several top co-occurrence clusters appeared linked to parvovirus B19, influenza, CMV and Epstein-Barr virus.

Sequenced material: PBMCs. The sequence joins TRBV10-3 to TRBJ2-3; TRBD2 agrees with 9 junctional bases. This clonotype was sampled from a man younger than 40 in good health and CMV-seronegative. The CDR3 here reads CAAATGAGGRVGDTQYF. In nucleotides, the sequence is TGTGCCGCGGCGACTGGGGCGGGGGGGCGAGTAGGAGATACGCAGTATTTT.